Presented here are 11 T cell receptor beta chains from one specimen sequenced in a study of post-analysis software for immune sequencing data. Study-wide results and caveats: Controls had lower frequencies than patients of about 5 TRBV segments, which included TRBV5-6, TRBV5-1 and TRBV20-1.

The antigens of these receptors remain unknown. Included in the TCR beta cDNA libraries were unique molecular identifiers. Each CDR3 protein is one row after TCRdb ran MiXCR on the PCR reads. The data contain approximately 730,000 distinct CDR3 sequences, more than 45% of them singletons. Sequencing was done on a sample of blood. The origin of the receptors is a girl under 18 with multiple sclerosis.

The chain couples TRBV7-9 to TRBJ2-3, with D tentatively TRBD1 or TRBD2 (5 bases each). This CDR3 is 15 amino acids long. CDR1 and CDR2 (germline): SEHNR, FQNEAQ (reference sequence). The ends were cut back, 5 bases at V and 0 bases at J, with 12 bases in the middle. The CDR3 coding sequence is TGTGCCAGCAGCCCCGGGACCCTCAGCACAGATACGCAGTATTTT. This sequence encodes CASSPGTLSTDTQYF.

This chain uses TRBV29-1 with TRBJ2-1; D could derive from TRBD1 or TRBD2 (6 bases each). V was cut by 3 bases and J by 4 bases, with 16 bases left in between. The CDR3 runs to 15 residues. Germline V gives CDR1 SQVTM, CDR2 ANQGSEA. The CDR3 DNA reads TGCAGCGTTGATAGAGCAGGGGCGGGGTACAATGAGCAGTTCTTC. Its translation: CSVDRAGAGYNEQFF.

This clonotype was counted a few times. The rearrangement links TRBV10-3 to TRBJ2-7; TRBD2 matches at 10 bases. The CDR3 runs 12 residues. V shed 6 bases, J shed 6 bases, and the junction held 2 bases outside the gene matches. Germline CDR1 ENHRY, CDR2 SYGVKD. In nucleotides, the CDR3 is TGTGCCATCAGGGGGACTAGCGTCGAGCAGTACTTC. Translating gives CAIRGTSVEQYF.

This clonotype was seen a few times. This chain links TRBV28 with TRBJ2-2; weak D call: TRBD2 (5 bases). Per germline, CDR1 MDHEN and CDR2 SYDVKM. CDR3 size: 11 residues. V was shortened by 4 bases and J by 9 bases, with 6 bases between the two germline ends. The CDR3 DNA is TGTGCCAGCAGTTGGGAGCGGGAGCTGTTTTTT. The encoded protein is CASSWERELFF.

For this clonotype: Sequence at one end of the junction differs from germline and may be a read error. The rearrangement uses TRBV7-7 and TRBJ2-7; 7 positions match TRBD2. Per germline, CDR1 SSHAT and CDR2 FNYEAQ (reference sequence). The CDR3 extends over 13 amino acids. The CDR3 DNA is TGTGCTAGCAGCTTAGCGGGTGATGCCGAGCAGTACTTC. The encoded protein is CASSLAGDAEQYF.

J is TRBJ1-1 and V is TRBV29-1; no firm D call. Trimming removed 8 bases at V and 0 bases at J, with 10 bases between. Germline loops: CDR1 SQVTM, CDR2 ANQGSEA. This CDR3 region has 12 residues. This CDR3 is CSFSRMNTEAFF. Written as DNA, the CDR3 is TGCAGCTTCAGCCGGATGAACACTGAAGCTTTCTTT.

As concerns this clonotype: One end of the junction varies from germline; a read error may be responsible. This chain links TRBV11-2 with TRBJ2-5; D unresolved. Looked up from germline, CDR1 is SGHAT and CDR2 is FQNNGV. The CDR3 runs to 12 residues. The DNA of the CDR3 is TGTGCCAGCAGCGTAGATCAAGAGACCCAGTACTTC. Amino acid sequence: CASSVDQETQYF.

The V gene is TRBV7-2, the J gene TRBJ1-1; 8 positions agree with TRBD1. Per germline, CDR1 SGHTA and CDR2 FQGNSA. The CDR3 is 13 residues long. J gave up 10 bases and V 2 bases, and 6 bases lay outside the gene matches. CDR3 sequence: CASSLNRGVPAFF. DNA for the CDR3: TGTGCCAGCAGCTTAAACAGGGGGGTTCCAGCTTTCTTT.

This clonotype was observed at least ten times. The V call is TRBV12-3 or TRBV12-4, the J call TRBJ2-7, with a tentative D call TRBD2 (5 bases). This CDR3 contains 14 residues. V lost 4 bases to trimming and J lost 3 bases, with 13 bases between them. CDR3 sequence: CASSSPRGGYEQYF. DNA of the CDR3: TGTGCCAGCAGTTCACCCCGGGGTGGCTACGAGCAGTACTTC.

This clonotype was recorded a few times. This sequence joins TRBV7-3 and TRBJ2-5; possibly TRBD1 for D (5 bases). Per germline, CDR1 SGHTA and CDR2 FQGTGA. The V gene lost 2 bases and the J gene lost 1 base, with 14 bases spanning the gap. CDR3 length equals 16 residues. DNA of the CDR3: TGTGCCAGCAGCTTATCAGGGTCGGGCCTCCAAGAGACCCAGTACTTC. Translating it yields CASSLSGSGLQETQYF.

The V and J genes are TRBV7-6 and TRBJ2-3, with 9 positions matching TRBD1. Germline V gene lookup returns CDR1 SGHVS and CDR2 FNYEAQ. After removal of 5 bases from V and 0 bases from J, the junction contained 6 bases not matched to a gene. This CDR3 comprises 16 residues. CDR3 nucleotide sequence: TGTGCCAGCAGCCCCGACAGGGGGACGAGCACAGATACGCAGTATTTT. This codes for CASSPDRGTSTDTQYF.